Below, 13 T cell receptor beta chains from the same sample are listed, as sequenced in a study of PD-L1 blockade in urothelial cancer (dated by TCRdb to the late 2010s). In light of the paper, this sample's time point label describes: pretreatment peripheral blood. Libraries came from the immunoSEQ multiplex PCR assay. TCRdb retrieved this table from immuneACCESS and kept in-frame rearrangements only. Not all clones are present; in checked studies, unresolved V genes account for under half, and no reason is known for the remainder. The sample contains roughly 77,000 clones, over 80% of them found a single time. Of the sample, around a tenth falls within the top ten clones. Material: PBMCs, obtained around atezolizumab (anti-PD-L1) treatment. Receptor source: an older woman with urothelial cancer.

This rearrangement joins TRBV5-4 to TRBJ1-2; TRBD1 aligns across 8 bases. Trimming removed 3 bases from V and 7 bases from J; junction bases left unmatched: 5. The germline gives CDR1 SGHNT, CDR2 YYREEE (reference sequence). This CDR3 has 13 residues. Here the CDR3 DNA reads TGTGCCAGCAGCTCGACAGGGGTGGGTGGCTACACCTTC. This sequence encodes CASSSTGVGGYTF.

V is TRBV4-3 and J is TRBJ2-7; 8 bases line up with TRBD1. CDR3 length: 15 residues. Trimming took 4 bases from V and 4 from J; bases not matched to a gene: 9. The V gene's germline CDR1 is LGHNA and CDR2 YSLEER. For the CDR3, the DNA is TGCGCCAGCAGCCGCGGACAGGGCTACTTGTACGAGCAGTACTTC. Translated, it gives CASSRGQGYLYEQYF.

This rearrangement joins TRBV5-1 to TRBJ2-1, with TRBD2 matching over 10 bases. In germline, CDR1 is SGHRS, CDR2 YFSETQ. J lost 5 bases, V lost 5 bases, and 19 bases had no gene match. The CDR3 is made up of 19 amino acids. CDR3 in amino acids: CASSHGLAAFGRSDNEQFF. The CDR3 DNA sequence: TGCGCCAGCAGTCATGGACTAGCGGCCTTCGGGAGGTCCGACAATGAGCAGTTCTTC.

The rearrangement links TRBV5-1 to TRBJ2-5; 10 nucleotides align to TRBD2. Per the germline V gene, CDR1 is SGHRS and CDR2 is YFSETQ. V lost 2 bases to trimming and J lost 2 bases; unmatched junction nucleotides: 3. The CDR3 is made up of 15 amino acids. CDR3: CASSFSGGEQETQYF. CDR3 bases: TGCGCCAGCAGCTTCAGCGGGGGGGAACAAGAGACCCAGTACTTC.

In nucleotides, the CDR3 is TGTGCCAGCAGTTACGTTAGTACCGGGGAGCTGTTTTTT. As protein: CASSYVSTGELFF. The chain combines TRBV6-5 with TRBJ2-2; unclear D gene. This CDR3 spans 13 amino acids. Germline loops: CDR1 MNHEY, CDR2 SVGAGI. Trimming cost V 2 bases and J 5 bases, with 6 bases left between them.

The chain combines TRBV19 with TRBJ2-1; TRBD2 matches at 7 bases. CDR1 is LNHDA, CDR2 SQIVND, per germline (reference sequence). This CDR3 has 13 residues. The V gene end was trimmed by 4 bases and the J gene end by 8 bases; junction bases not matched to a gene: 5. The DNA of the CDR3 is TGTGCCAGTAGTACGGGAGGCCTGGATGAGCAGTTCTTC. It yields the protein CASSTGGLDEQFF.

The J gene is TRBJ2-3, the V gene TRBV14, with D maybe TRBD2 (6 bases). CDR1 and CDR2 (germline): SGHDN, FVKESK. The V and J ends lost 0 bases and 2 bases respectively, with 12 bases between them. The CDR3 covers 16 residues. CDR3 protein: CASSQDWLANTDTQYF. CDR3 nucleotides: TGTGCCAGCAGCCAAGATTGGCTAGCGAACACAGATACGCAGTATTTT. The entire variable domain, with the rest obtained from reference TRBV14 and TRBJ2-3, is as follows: EAGVTQFPSHSVIEKGQTVTLRCDPISGHDNLYWYRRVMGKEIKFLLHFVKESKQDESGMPNNRFLAERTGGTYSTLKVQPAELEDSGVYFCASSQDWLANTDTQYFGPGTRLTVL.

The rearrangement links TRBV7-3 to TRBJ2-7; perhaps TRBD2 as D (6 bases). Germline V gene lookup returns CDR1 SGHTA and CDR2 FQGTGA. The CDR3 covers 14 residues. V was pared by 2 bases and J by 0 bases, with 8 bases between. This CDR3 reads CASSLEAGSYEQYF. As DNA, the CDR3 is TGTGCCAGCAGCTTAGAAGCGGGCTCCTACGAGCAGTACTTC.

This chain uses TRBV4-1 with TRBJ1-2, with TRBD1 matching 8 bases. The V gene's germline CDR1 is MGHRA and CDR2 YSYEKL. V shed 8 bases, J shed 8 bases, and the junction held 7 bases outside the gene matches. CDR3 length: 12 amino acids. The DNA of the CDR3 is TGCGCCAGCCGTGGACAGGGTCGAGGCTACACCTTC. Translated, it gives CASRGQGRGYTF.

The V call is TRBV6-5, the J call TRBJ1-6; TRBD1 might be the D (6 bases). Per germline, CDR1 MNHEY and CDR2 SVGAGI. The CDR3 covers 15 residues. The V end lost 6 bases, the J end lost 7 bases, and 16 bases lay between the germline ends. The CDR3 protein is CASRLEDRRNSPLHF. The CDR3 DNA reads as TGTGCCAGCAGGCTGGAGGACAGAAGGAATTCACCCCTCCACTTT.

CDR3: CASSERPGPYGYTF. Here the CDR3 DNA reads TGTGCCAGCAGTGAAAGGCCAGGCCCCTATGGCTACACCTTC. The J gene is TRBJ1-2, the V gene TRBV2; D remains ambiguous. Germline-derived CDR1 and CDR2 are SNHLY and FYNNEI. The CDR3 spans 14 residues. V was pared by 2 bases and J by 4 bases, with 11 bases between.

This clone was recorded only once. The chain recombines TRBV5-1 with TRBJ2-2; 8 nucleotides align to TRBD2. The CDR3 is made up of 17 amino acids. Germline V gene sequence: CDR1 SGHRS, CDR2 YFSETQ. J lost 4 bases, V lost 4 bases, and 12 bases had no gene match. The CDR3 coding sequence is TGCGCCAGCAGCCCTGGGCCAGCGGGAGAGCGCACCGGGGAGCTGTTTTTT. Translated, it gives CASSPGPAGERTGELFF.

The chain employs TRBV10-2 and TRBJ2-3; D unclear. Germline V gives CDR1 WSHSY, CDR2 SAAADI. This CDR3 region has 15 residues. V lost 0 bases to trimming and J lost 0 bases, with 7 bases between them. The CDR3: CASSESFSSTDTQYF. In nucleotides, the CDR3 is TGCGCCAGCAGTGAGTCGTTCTCTAGCACAGATACGCAGTATTTT.